These 21 T cell receptor beta chains share one sample of origin, sequenced in a study of T cell changes during pregnancy in multiple sclerosis. Measured with immunoSEQ multiplex PCR; TCRdb has only the in-frame clones, and not every one. The sample shows 45,000 to 55,000 clones, 92% of them seen only once. Source: CD4+ T cells from peripheral blood mononuclear cells, taken after pregnancy. The receptors shown here come from a female donor with multiple sclerosis, enrolled in a pregnancy study.

The V gene is TRBV6-5, the J gene TRBJ2-1, with 9 bases that match TRBD2. The V segment lost 6 bases and the J segment 12 bases; nucleotides outside the gene matches: 6. CDR1 MNHEY and CDR2 SVGAGI come from the germline V gene. The CDR3 consists of 12 residues. The CDR3 loop reads CASSPSGRLQFF. The CDR3 region has the DNA TGTGCCAGCAGCCCCAGCGGGAGGCTGCAGTTCTTC.

This chain links TRBV28 with TRBJ2-1, with 9 positions matching TRBD2. The CDR3 extends over 15 amino acids. Trimming cost V 7 bases and J 9 bases; bases outside gene matches: 13. CDR1 and CDR2 (germline): MDHEN, SYDVKM. The CDR3 spells CASNSAGGTFFEQFF. The CDR3 nucleotides are TGTGCCAGCAATTCGGCGGGAGGGACGTTCTTTGAGCAGTTCTTC.

This sequence joins TRBV21-1 and TRBJ1-1; TRBD1 was called by the table and not checked on the DNA. TRBV21-1 is a recognized pseudogene. CDR3 length: 15 amino acids. This CDR3 reads CASSNPQGAVTEAFF. CDR3 DNA: TGTGCCAGCAGCAATCCCCAGGGGGCCGTGACTGAAGCTTTCTTT.

V usage is TRBV7-3 and J usage is TRBJ2-1; D unclear. The germline CDR1 and CDR2 sequences are SGHTA and FQGTGA. V was cut by 0 bases and J by 5 bases, with 8 bases left in between. This CDR3 is built from 14 residues. The chain's CDR3 is CASSLTRQHNEQFF. In nucleotides, the CDR3 is TGTGCCAGCAGCTTAACGAGGCAGCACAATGAGCAGTTCTTC.

CDR3 sequence reads: CASTKSLAGHNEQFF. CDR3 nucleotide sequence: TGTGCCAGCACAAAGAGCCTAGCGGGGCACAATGAGCAGTTCTTC. V is TRBV14 and J is TRBJ2-1; 9 bases are a match to TRBD2. The germline CDR1 and CDR2 sequences are SGHDN and FVKESK. CDR3 size: 15 residues. The trim removed 7 bases at V and 5 bases at J, leaving 9 bases unmatched.

This clone has just a few counts. The chain combines TRBV5-1 with TRBJ2-1; TRBD2 aligns across 8 bases. The CDR3 totals 15 residues. V shed 2 bases, J shed 5 bases, and the junction held 6 bases outside the gene matches. The germline V gene has CDR1 SGHRS and CDR2 YFSETQ. DNA of the CDR3: TGCGCCAGCAGCTTCACTAGCGGTCTTAACAATGAGCAGTTCTTC. It codes for CASSFTSGLNNEQFF.

The chain joins TRBV5-6 to TRBJ2-5; perhaps TRBD2 as D (6 bases). Trimming removed 2 bases at V and 1 base at J, with 12 bases between. The length of the CDR3 is 15 residues. CDR1 and CDR2 from the germline V gene are SGHDT and YYEEEE. CDR3 sequence (DNA): TGTGCCAGCAGCTTAATACTAGCCGTCCAAGAGACCCAGTACTTC. It is translated as CASSLILAVQETQYF.

This rearrangement joins TRBV6-5 to TRBJ2-3, with D perhaps matching TRBD1 (6 bases). Trimming left V 6 bases short and J 2 bases short, with 15 bases between. CDR3 length: 15 amino acids. Germline V gives CDR1 MNHEY, CDR2 SVGAGI. The DNA of the CDR3 is TGTGCCAGCAGCCAACTCGGGACAAACACAGATACGCAGTATTTT. Encoded protein: CASSQLGTNTDTQYF.

This clone was recorded a few times. V gene TRBV25-1 combines with J gene TRBJ1-1, with D unclear. The germline V and J ends were trimmed by 4 bases and 0 bases, with 9 bases remaining between them. The germline V gene has CDR1 MGHDK and CDR2 SYGVNS. The CDR3 is 14 amino acids. In DNA form, the CDR3 reads TGTGCCAGCAGTGCCGGAACTATGAACACTGAAGCTTTCTTT. It yields the protein CASSAGTMNTEAFF.

The chain has TRBV25-1 and TRBJ1-2, with a tentative D call TRBD1 (5 bases). Trimming took off 5 bases at V and 8 bases at J, with 12 bases between the two ends. CDR3 length: 12 amino acids. Germline V gives CDR1 MGHDK, CDR2 SYGVNS. The CDR3 DNA reads TGTGCCAGCAGTATATCAGGGTCCGGCTACACCTTC. Protein sequence: CASSISGSGYTF.

This chain joins TRBV2 and TRBJ2-7, with 11 bases identical to TRBD2. Germline CDR1 reads SNHLY; CDR2 reads FYNNEI. The J segment lost 7 bases and the V segment lost 8 bases, leaving 7 bases of the junction unmatched. The length of the CDR3 is 13 residues. CDR3 sequence reads: CASLSLAGVEQYF. CDR3 nucleotides: TGTGCCAGCCTGTCACTAGCGGGAGTGGAGCAGTACTTC.

This clone has just a few counts. V is TRBV7-3 and J is TRBJ2-2; TRBD1 aligns across 8 bases. The CDR3 covers 13 residues. Germline V CDR1 and CDR2: SGHTA, FQGTGA. The V gene end was trimmed by 4 bases and the J gene end by 6 bases; junction bases not matched to a gene: 1. CDR3 loop: CASSSTGAGELFF. In DNA form, the CDR3 reads TGTGCCAGCAGCTCGACAGGGGCCGGGGAGCTGTTTTTT.

The chain couples TRBV11-2 to TRBJ2-1; 7 bases are a match to TRBD2. The CDR3 runs to 16 residues. V lost 6 bases to trimming and J lost 5 bases; unmatched junction nucleotides: 13. Germline V gene sequence: CDR1 SGHAT, CDR2 FQNNGV. In nucleotides, the CDR3 is TGTGCCAGCAGGGCAATAGCGGGTCCTAAAGACAATGAGCAGTTCTTC. This encodes CASRAIAGPKDNEQFF. The entire variable domain, with the rest obtained from reference TRBV11-2 and TRBJ2-1, is as follows: EAGVAQSPRYKIIEKRQSVAFWCNPISGHATLYWYQQILGQGPKLLIQFQNNGVVDDSQLPKDRFSAERLKGVDSTLKIQPAKLEDSAVYLCASRAIAGPKDNEQFFGPGTRLTVL.

The chain links TRBV6-5 to TRBJ1-2; TRBD1 matches at 8 bases. The CDR3 is 13 residues long. Germline V lookup: CDR1 MNHEY, CDR2 SVGAGI. Trimming removed 0 bases from V and 7 bases from J; junction bases left unmatched: 1. The CDR3 reads CASSYSTGVGYTF. CDR3 coding DNA: TGTGCCAGCAGTTACTCGACAGGGGTTGGCTACACCTTC.

In this sample, this clone turned up once. The chain uses TRBV6-4 and TRBJ2-5; D perhaps matches TRBD1 (6 bases). V was trimmed by 4 bases and J by 4 bases, leaving 16 bases between them. Germline assignment: CDR1 MRHNA and CDR2 SNTAGT. This CDR3 has 15 amino acids. CDR3 sequence (DNA): TGTGCCAGCAGTGCGTCCGGGACACCTGGAGAGACCCAGTACTTC. Its protein product is CASSASGTPGETQYF.

The count of this clone is one. This rearrangement joins TRBV5-1 to TRBJ1-3; perhaps TRBD1 as D (6 bases). The CDR3 is 16 residues long. With 2 bases removed from V and 4 bases from J, the gap between germline ends came to 16 bases. Germline V lookup: CDR1 SGHRS, CDR2 YFSETQ. Here the CDR3 reads CASSFETGASGNTIYF. CDR3 coding DNA: TGCGCCAGCAGCTTCGAGACAGGAGCCTCAGGAAACACCATATATTTT.

The J gene is TRBJ2-7, the V gene TRBV12-5, with a possible D match to TRBD1 (6 bases). V was shortened by 0 bases and J by 1 base, with 13 bases between the two germline ends. The CDR3 consists of 16 residues. The germline V gene has CDR1 LGHNT and CDR2 FRNRAP. The CDR3 DNA follows: TGTGCTAGTGGTTTGGTAATCGCAGGGGATTCCTACGAGCAGTACTTC. Translated: CASGLVIAGDSYEQYF.

The chain employs TRBV27 and TRBJ2-6; 7 bases map to TRBD1. The germline CDR1 and CDR2 sequences are MNHEY and SMNVEV (reference sequence). The CDR3 runs 16 residues. J gave up 0 bases and V 4 bases, and 3 bases lay outside the gene matches. The CDR3 sequence: CASSSSGGSGANVLTF. In nucleotides, the CDR3 is TGTGCCAGCAGTTCATCAGGGGGCTCTGGGGCCAACGTCCTGACTTTC.

This chain uses TRBV7-2 with TRBJ1-1; D may be TRBD1 (6 bases). V was cut by 4 bases and J by 1 base, with 13 bases left in between. CDR1 and CDR2 (germline): SGHTA, FQGNSA. This CDR3 has 15 residues. The DNA of the CDR3 is TGTGCCAGCAGCTCCAGGGAAGGGGGGAACACTGAAGCTTTCTTT. Translation: CASSSREGGNTEAFF.

This clone was seen a few times. V usage is TRBV6-1 and J usage is TRBJ2-7; the D is unclear. CDR1 and CDR2 from the germline V gene are MNHNS and SASEGT. This CDR3 has 16 residues. V was cut by 2 bases and J by 4 bases, with 18 bases left in between. The CDR3 loop reads CASSESPLAAGYEQYF. CDR3 nucleotide sequence: TGTGCCAGCAGTGAAAGCCCACTCGCGGCTGGGTACGAGCAGTACTTC.

The genes are TRBV28 and TRBJ2-1; 8 nucleotides align to TRBD1. Germline CDR1 and CDR2: MDHEN and SYDVKM. This CDR3 comprises 15 residues. Trimming took 2 bases from V and 4 from J; bases not matched to a gene: 4. CDR3 residues: CASSLLGTGYNEQFF. CDR3 DNA: TGTGCCAGCAGTTTACTCGGGACAGGATACAATGAGCAGTTCTTC. Looking up the rest from reference TRBV28 and TRBJ2-1 gives the full variable domain: DVKVTQSSRYLVKRTGEKVFLECVQDMDHENMFWYRQDPGLGLRLIYFSYDVKMKEKGDIPEGYSVSREKKERFSLILESASTNQTSMYLCASSLLGTGYNEQFFGPGTRLTVL.